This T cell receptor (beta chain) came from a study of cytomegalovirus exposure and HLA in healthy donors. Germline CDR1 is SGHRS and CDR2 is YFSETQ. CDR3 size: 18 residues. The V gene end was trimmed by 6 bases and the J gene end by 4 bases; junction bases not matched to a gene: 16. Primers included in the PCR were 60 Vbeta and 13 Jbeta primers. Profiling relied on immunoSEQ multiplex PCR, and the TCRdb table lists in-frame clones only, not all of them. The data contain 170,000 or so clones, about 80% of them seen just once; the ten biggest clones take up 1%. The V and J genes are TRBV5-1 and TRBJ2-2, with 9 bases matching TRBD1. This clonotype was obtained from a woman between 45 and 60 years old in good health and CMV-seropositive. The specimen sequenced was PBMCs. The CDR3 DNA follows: TGCGCCAGCACCGCGACAGGGGGGCGGGCCGAAGGCACCGGGGAGCTGTTTTTT. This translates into CASTATGGRAEGTGELFF.